The T cell receptor beta chain under discussion was sequenced for a study of PD-L1 blockade in urothelial cancer. The overall study: Patients' atezolizumab regimen, 1,200 mg intravenously every 3 weeks, began in the mid-2010s. Specimens of blood held a median count of roughly 150,000 T cells.

Study conclusions and caveats: Patients with below-median pretreatment blood clonality survived longer.

The time point was: peripheral blood 6 weeks after treatment start. This CDR3 is built from 15 residues. V shed 9 bases and J 6 bases; nucleotides not matched to a gene: 9. Germline V CDR1 and CDR2: MDHEN, SYDVKM. Clones were read by immunoSEQ multiplex PCR, and TCRdb kept only the in-frame ones, dropping some. Among 100,000 to 150,000 clones listed, about 82% were seen once. Remarks on this clone: Antigen unknown.

Material: PBMCs, obtained around atezolizumab (anti-PD-L1) treatment. The TCR originated in a man aged 45-60 years with urothelial cancer. The chain uses TRBV28 and TRBJ1-6; 9 bases match TRBD1. The CDR3 coding sequence is TGTGCCAGTACAACAGGGGGCGCCTTTAATTCACCCCTCCACTTT. Translated: CASTTGGAFNSPLHF.